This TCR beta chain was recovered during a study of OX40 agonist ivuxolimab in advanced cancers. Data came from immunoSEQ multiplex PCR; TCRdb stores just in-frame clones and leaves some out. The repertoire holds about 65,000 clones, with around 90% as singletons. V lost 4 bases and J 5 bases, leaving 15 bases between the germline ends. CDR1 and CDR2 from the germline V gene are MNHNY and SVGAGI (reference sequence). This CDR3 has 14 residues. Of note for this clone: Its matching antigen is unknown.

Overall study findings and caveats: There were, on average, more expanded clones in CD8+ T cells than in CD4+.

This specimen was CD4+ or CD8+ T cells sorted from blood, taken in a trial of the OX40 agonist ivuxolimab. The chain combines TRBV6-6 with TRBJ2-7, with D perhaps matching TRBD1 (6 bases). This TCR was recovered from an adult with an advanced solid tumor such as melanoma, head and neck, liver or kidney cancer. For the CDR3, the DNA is TGTGCCAGCAGTTTTATAACAGGGCTAGACGAGCAGTACTTC. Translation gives CASSFITGLDEQYF.